One and the same sample provided the 30 T cell receptor beta chains below, sequenced in a study of cytomegalovirus exposure and HLA in healthy donors. 60 Vbeta and 13 Jbeta primers were used in PCR. Sequenced by immunoSEQ multiplex PCR; TCRdb stores in-frame clones only, minus some. The sample comprises about 140,000 clones, 70% to 75% of which are singletons, and approximately 15% rests with the top ten. Source material: PBMCs. Receptor source: a human donor in good health.

The rearrangement joins TRBV7-2 to TRBJ2-2; the match to TRBD2 covers 11 bases. In germline, CDR1 is SGHTA, CDR2 FQGNSA. The CDR3 spans 15 residues. V was clipped by 6 bases and J by 7 bases; unmatched bases: 7. CDR3 loop: CASRVSGGVDGELFF. CDR3 bases: TGTGCCAGCAGAGTTAGCGGGGGGGTGGACGGGGAGCTGTTTTTT.

This chain uses TRBV5-1 with TRBJ2-1, with D uncertain. The CDR3 has 16 residues. V dropped 0 bases and J dropped 2 bases, with 12 bases sitting between them. Germline CDR1 SGHRS, CDR2 YFSETQ. The CDR3, as DNA: TGCGCCAGCAGCTTGGGTTTCGAAGCCACCTACAATGAGCAGTTCTTC. Translated: CASSLGFEATYNEQFF.

The chain combines TRBV2 with TRBJ2-3; the D gene is possibly TRBD2 (7 bases). V lost 7 bases to trimming and J lost 0 bases, with 11 bases between them. This CDR3 spans 14 amino acids. CDR1 and CDR2 (germline): SNHLY, FYNNEI. The CDR3 is CASNGGPSTDTQYF. The CDR3 DNA is TGTGCCAGCAACGGGGGGCCGAGCACAGATACGCAGTATTTT. Based on the CDR3 plus reference TRBV2 and TRBJ2-3, the full variable domain is EPEVTQTPSHQVTQMGQEVILRCVPISNHLYFYWYRQILGQKVEFLVSFYNNEISEKSEIFDDQFSVERPDGSNFTLKIRSTKLEDSAMYFCASNGGPSTDTQYFGPGTRLTVL.

The chain uses TRBV4-2 and TRBJ2-5; 11 bases match TRBD2. After removal of 2 bases from V and 0 bases from J, the junction contained 2 bases not matched to a gene. Per germline, CDR1 LGHNA and CDR2 YNFKEQ. This CDR3 spans 16 amino acids. CDR3 residues: CASSQPTSGNQETQYF. The DNA of the CDR3 is TGTGCCAGCAGCCAACCGACTAGCGGGAACCAAGAGACCCAGTACTTC.

The gene calls are TRBV29-1 and TRBJ1-1; TRBD1 might be the D (5 bases). Trimming stripped 1 base from V and 6 bases from J, with 15 bases between. Germline V lookup: CDR1 SQVTM, CDR2 ANQGSEA. CDR3 length: 14 amino acids. The CDR3 nucleotides read TGCAGCGTTGAAGGGGGGGTAGTAAGGTCTGAAGCTTTCTTT. Translated, it gives CSVEGGVVRSEAFF.

The chain recombines TRBV5-5 with TRBJ2-7; the match to TRBD2 covers 8 bases. V was clipped by 7 bases and J by 4 bases; unmatched bases: 13. Germline V lookup: CDR1 SGHKS, CDR2 YYEKEE (reference sequence). This CDR3 contains 15 residues. The CDR3 DNA reads as TGTGCCAGCTCCTCCCCGGGGGGGAGTTGGTACGAGCAGTACTTC. It translates to CASSSPGGSWYEQYF.

The table lists this clone with a few counts. This sequence joins TRBV4-1 and TRBJ2-5; 9 positions match TRBD1. The CDR3 has 16 amino acids. Per germline, CDR1 MGHRA and CDR2 YSYEKL. V lost 2 bases to trimming and J lost 5 bases; unmatched junction nucleotides: 9. CDR3 in amino acids: CASSQLETGGFETQYF. The CDR3, as DNA: TGCGCCAGCAGCCAACTTGAGACAGGGGGTTTTGAGACCCAGTACTTC.

This sequence joins TRBV5-1 and TRBJ2-5, with 7 bases matching TRBD1. CDR1 SGHRS and CDR2 YFSETQ come from the germline V gene. The CDR3 spans 15 residues. J gave up 5 bases and V 6 bases, and 13 bases lay outside the gene matches. The CDR3 spells CASTMTQGVGETQYF. DNA of the CDR3: TGCGCCAGCACCATGACCCAGGGGGTCGGGGAGACCCAGTACTTC.

This clone was seen a few times. The rearrangement uses TRBV28 and TRBJ1-5, with D maybe TRBD1 (5 bases). The CDR3 is 14 residues long. Germline V gene lookup returns CDR1 MDHEN and CDR2 SYDVKM. The V gene lost 5 bases and the J gene lost 6 bases, with 14 bases spanning the gap. The CDR3 here is CASSPPGSGQPQHF. The DNA of the CDR3 is TGTGCCAGCAGTCCCCCAGGGTCAGGTCAGCCCCAGCATTTT. Combining the CDR3 with reference TRBV28 and TRBJ1-5 gives the whole variable domain DVKVTQSSRYLVKRTGEKVFLECVQDMDHENMFWYRQDPGLGLRLIYFSYDVKMKEKGDIPEGYSVSREKKERFSLILESASTNQTSMYLCASSPPGSGQPQHFGDGTRLSIL.

The rearrangement links TRBV27 to TRBJ1-1; 7 positions agree with TRBD1. CDR1 is MNHEY, CDR2 SMNVEV, per germline (reference sequence). The CDR3 spans 15 residues. V gave up 1 base and J gave up 2 bases; unmatched junction bases: 4. This CDR3 reads CASSLYTGVNTEAFF. The CDR3 coding sequence is TGTGCCAGCAGTTTATATACAGGGGTTAACACTGAAGCTTTCTTT.

This clone was observed a few times. CDR3 in DNA: TGTGCCAGCAGCCAAACAGGGTACGGGGAAAAACTGTTTTTT. As protein: CASSQTGYGEKLFF. The chain couples TRBV2 to TRBJ1-4; perhaps TRBD1 as D (6 bases). The CDR3 extends over 14 amino acids. The V end lost 6 bases, the J end lost 8 bases, and 16 bases lay between the germline ends. CDR1 and CDR2 (germline): SNHLY, FYNNEI.

The chain employs TRBV9 and TRBJ2-3; the match to TRBD1 covers 7 bases. This CDR3 region has 15 residues. The V segment lost 4 bases and the J segment 1 base; nucleotides outside the gene matches: 6. Germline V gene data show CDR1 as SGDLS and CDR2 as YYNGEE. The CDR3 sequence: CASSFAGGGTDTQYF. CDR3 sequence (DNA): TGTGCCAGCAGCTTTGCAGGGGGAGGCACAGATACGCAGTATTTT.

J is TRBJ2-1 and V is TRBV5-4; 13 bases fit TRBD2. The CDR3 length is 14 residues. Germline loops: CDR1 SGHNT, CDR2 YYREEE (reference sequence). The trim removed 3 bases at V and 10 bases at J, leaving 4 bases unmatched. The DNA for the CDR3 is TGTGCCAGCAGCTCACTACTAGCGGGGGGGGAGCAGTTCTTC. It translates to CASSSLLAGGEQFF.

The V call is TRBV28, the J call TRBJ2-5; 12 bases are shared with TRBD2. The ends lost 6 bases at V and 5 bases at J; junction bases unmatched: 10. CDR3 length: 16 residues. The germline V gene encodes CDR1 MDHEN and CDR2 SYDVKM. CDR3 DNA sequence: TGTGCCAGCAGCGGACCTAGCGGGGGGGCGGGGGAGACCCAGTACTTC. It encodes CASSGPSGGAGETQYF.

The chain has TRBV4-2 and TRBJ2-7; D remains ambiguous. The CDR3 spans 15 residues. Trimming left V 1 base short and J 0 bases short, with 10 bases between. Per the germline V gene, CDR1 is LGHNA and CDR2 is YNFKEQ. The CDR3 nucleotides read TGTGCCAGCAGCCAAGGACTCTTCAGCTCCTACGAGCAGTACTTC. As protein: CASSQGLFSSYEQYF.

The chain couples TRBV4-1 to TRBJ1-4, with TRBD1 matching over 7 bases. The CDR3 is 16 amino acids. Trimming at V came to 3 bases and at J to 6 bases, leaving 10 bases not matched to a gene. Germline CDR1 reads MGHRA; CDR2 reads YSYEKL. CDR3 residues: CASSHPSRGRDEKLFF. The DNA of the CDR3 is TGCGCCAGCAGCCACCCCTCTAGGGGGCGCGATGAAAAACTGTTTTTT.

The chain recombines TRBV5-5 with TRBJ2-7; unclear D gene. The ends were cut back, 0 bases at V and 3 bases at J, with 10 bases in the middle. The CDR3 is 14 amino acids. Germline values: CDR1 SGHKS, CDR2 YYEKEE (reference sequence). CDR3 protein: CASSLVTLNYEQYF. The CDR3 DNA follows: TGTGCCAGCAGCTTGGTTACCCTAAACTACGAGCAGTACTTC.

V and J are TRBV4-1 and TRBJ2-5; D may be TRBD2 (6 bases). Germline V gene sequence: CDR1 MGHRA, CDR2 YSYEKL. The CDR3 is 13 amino acids. Trimming pared 1 base from V and 5 bases from J, leaving 8 bases between. The CDR3 reads CASSQGGLETQYF. CDR3 sequence (DNA): TGCGCCAGCAGCCAAGGGGGACTGGAGACCCAGTACTTC.

This clone was detected once. The chain carries TRBV10-3 and TRBJ2-7; 7 bases fit TRBD1. Per the germline V gene, CDR1 is ENHRY and CDR2 is SYGVKD. The CDR3 has 13 residues. J lost 5 bases, V lost 0 bases, and 1 base had no gene match. The CDR3, as DNA: TGTGCCATCAGTGAGTCGCAGGGGGACGAGCAGTACTTC. Its translation is CAISESQGDEQYF.

This clone came up a few times. The chain uses TRBV21-1 and TRBJ1-2; the DNA was not compared with TRBD1, the D call given in the table. TRBV21-1 is designated a pseudogene. The length of the CDR3 is 13 residues. The CDR3 loop is CAGVQGPNYGYTF. In DNA form, the CDR3 reads TGTGCCGGAGTACAGGGGCCTAACTATGGCTACACCTTC.

The V call is TRBV10-3, the J call TRBJ2-3; 7 nucleotides line up with TRBD1. CDR1 is ENHRY, CDR2 SYGVKD, per germline. J was trimmed by 3 bases and V by 10 bases; bases with no gene match: 7. The CDR3 contains 13 residues. DNA for the CDR3: TGTGCCAACCAAAGACAGGGAACAGATACGCAGTATTTT. Encoded protein: CANQRQGTDTQYF.

The V gene is TRBV2, the J gene TRBJ2-5; weak D call: TRBD2 (7 bases). V dropped 0 bases and J dropped 3 bases, with 20 bases sitting between them. This CDR3 contains 18 residues. Germline V lookup: CDR1 SNHLY, CDR2 FYNNEI. DNA of the CDR3: TGTGCCAGCAGTGAAGCGCTTCAGGGGCGGGAGAGAAAAGAGACCCAGTACTTC. Translated: CASSEALQGRERKETQYF.

This clone was counted only a few times. The chain couples TRBV2 to TRBJ2-3; D gene unclear. The CDR3 is 12 amino acids. V was trimmed by 8 bases and J by 0 bases, leaving 6 bases between them. CDR1 is SNHLY, CDR2 FYNNEI, per germline. DNA for the CDR3: TGTGCCAGCGAGGCTAGCACAGATACGCAGTATTTT. Translation: CASEASTDTQYF.

The chain combines TRBV7-2 with TRBJ2-7; TRBD2 matches 8 bases. Looked up from germline, CDR1 is SGHTA and CDR2 is FQGNSA. This CDR3 contains 16 residues. Trimming took 1 base from V and 0 from J; bases not matched to a gene: 5. CDR3: CASSLGGGGSSYEQYF. The CDR3 nucleotides read TGTGCCAGCAGCTTAGGAGGCGGGGGGAGCTCCTACGAGCAGTACTTC.

The J gene is TRBJ1-2, the V gene TRBV29-1; 8 bases are shared with TRBD1. V lost 0 bases, J lost 4 bases, and 10 bases stayed unmatched. This CDR3 is built from 16 residues. In germline, CDR1 is SQVTM, CDR2 ANQGSEA. Here the CDR3 DNA reads TGCAGCGTTGAAGATCAGACAGGGGATTTGGGCTATGGCTACACCTTC. Encoded protein: CSVEDQTGDLGYGYTF.

The V gene is TRBV7-2, the J gene TRBJ1-6, with D possibly being TRBD1 (5 bases). Trimming shortened V by 4 bases and J by 5 bases, and 12 bases separated the two germline ends. CDR3 length: 15 residues. CDR1 and CDR2 (germline): SGHTA, FQGNSA. The CDR3 sequence is CASSSPTTDNSPLHF. The CDR3 nucleotides are TGTGCCAGCAGCTCTCCAACGACAGATAATTCACCCCTCCACTTT. The whole variable domain, remainder taken from reference TRBV7-2 and TRBJ1-6, is GAGVSQSPSNKVTEKGKDVELRCDPISGHTALYWYRQSLGQGLEFLIYFQGNSAPDKSGLPSDRFSAERTGGSVSTLTIQRTQQEDSAVYLCASSSPTTDNSPLHFGNGTRLTVT.

In its sample, this clone was seen once. V usage is TRBV30 and J usage is TRBJ1-2; TRBD1 agrees at 10 bases. The trim removed 6 bases at V and 1 base at J, leaving 11 bases unmatched. Germline CDR1 GTSNPN, CDR2 SVGIG (reference sequence). The CDR3 loop spans 16 amino acids. The CDR3 nucleotides are TGTGCCTGCCTACTTTCGGACAGGGGGGATAACTATGGCTACACCTTC. This encodes CACLLSDRGDNYGYTF.

The rearrangement uses TRBV11-2 and TRBJ2-3; TRBD2 might be the D (5 bases). V dropped 1 base and J dropped 0 bases, with 14 bases sitting between them. The CDR3 is 17 residues long. CDR1 and CDR2 from the germline V gene are SGHAT and FQNNGV. The CDR3, as DNA: TGTGCCAGCAGCTTAGGTTATTGGGAGACTAGCACAGATACGCAGTATTTT. It codes for CASSLGYWETSTDTQYF.

V usage is TRBV2 and J usage is TRBJ2-5; maybe TRBD1 (6 bases). The CDR3 runs to 14 residues. V was trimmed by 4 bases and J by 3 bases, leaving 12 bases between them. Germline CDR1 is SNHLY and CDR2 is FYNNEI. The CDR3 bases are TGTGCCAGCAGTGGCGGAACAGGGAAAGAGACCCAGTACTTC. This codes for CASSGGTGKETQYF.

V gene TRBV2 combines with J gene TRBJ1-6; no firm D call. CDR1 is SNHLY and CDR2 is FYNNEI in the germline V gene. CDR3 length equals 16 residues. The germline V and J ends were trimmed by 2 bases and 4 bases, with 12 bases remaining between them. Here the CDR3 DNA reads TGTGCCAGCAGTGAATGGGTCAGGAATTATAATTCACCCCTCCACTTT. Translation gives CASSEWVRNYNSPLHF.